The rows below give T cell receptor beta chains drawn from one sample of a study of graft-versus-host responses after intestinal transplantation. Assay used: immunoSEQ multiplex PCR; TCRdb lists only in-frame clones, some missing. The data hold 60,000 to 90,000 clones, with 90% observed a single time. The antigens these receptors bind are not known. The starting material was unstimulated CD8+ T cells sorted from spleen or lymph node cells, obtained before intestinal transplant. These receptors all come from a human donor who received an intestinal transplant. CDR3s include the opening cysteine and the closing phenylalanine or tryptophan. D genes are given only for firm matches. The size entry is marked missing in some rows and otherwise reads once, few, many or a size class.

TRBV7-8	.	TRBJ2-5	TRBD1	TGTGCCAGCAGCTTAGCTAGGGGGCGCGGGGAGACCCAGTACTTC	CASSLARGRGETQYF
TRBV5-6	.	TRBJ1-5	.	TGTGCCAGCAGCTTGCGGGGGTATAGCAATCAGCCCCAGCATTTT	CASSLRGYSNQPQHF
TRBV9	.	TRBJ2-7	TRBD1	TGTGCCAGCAGTAGTACAGGGGGACCAGCCTACGAGCAGTACTTC	CASSSTGGPAYEQYF
TRBV19	.	TRBJ2-3	.	TGTGCCAGTAGCGTCCTTAGCACAGATACGCAGTATTTT	CASSVLSTDTQYF
TRBV2	few	TRBJ1-2	TRBD1	TGTGCCAGCACCAGCCGGACAGGGGGGTATGGCTACACCTTC	CASTSRTGGYGYTF
TRBV25-1	.	TRBJ1-1	.	TGTGCCAGCAGTGGGAAACGGAGGACTGAAGCTTTCTTT	CASSGKRRTEAFF
TRBV14	.	TRBJ2-7	.	TGTGCCAGCAGCCAAGGAGGGGGGGGCTCCTACGAGCAGTACTTC	CASSQGGGGSYEQYF
TRBV10-3	.	TRBJ1-1	.	TGTGCCATCAGTGAAACCGGGAACACTGAAGCTTTCTTT	CAISETGNTEAFF
TRBV29-1	.	TRBJ1-1	.	TGCAGCGTAGTGGGTGGCGGAGCTTTCTTT	CSVVGGGAFF
TRBV13	.	TRBJ1-5	TRBD1	TGTGCCAGCAGCTTTGACAGGGCCCAGCCCCAGCATTTT	CASSFDRAQPQHF
TRBV7-9	.	TRBJ1-4	.	TGTGCCAGCAGCTCGCTGGGGGCCTGGAATGAAAAACTGTTTTTT	CASSSLGAWNEKLFF
TRBV18	.	TRBJ1-1	.	TGTGCCAGCTCACCTATGAGGCTCACTGAAGCTTTCTTT	CASSPMRLTEAFF
TRBV7-9	once	TRBJ1-2	.	TGTGCCAGCAGCTTAGGACGGGAAGACTATGGCTACACCTTC	CASSLGREDYGYTF
TRBV7-9	.	TRBJ1-2	TRBD1	TGTGCCAGCAGCATAGGGACAGCCTATGGCTACACCTTC	CASSIGTAYGYTF
TRBV9	.	TRBJ2-7	TRBD1	TGTGCCAGCAGCGTAGGAGACAGGGACTACGAGCAGTACTTC	CASSVGDRDYEQYF
TRBV9	.	TRBJ2-3	TRBD2	TGTGCCAGCAGCGGACCTAGCGGGGGGCGCACAGATACGCAGTATTTT	CASSGPSGGRTDTQYF
TRBV7-9	.	TRBJ1-4	TRBD1	TGTGCCAGCAGCCAGGGGACAGGGGGTGAAAAACTGTTTTTT	CASSQGTGGEKLFF
TRBV19	.	TRBJ2-1	TRBD2	TGTGCCAGTAGTCTCTTAGCGGGGGGAGGCAATGAGCAGTTCTTC	CASSLLAGGGNEQFF
TRBV9	.	TRBJ2-2	.	TGTGCCAGCAGCGCCACAGCAGGGACGAACACCGGGGAGCTGTTTTTT	CASSATAGTNTGELFF
TRBV7-3	.	TRBJ2-7	.	TGTGCCAGCAGCTTATACGTGGCCGGGGGGTACTTC	CASSLYVAGGYF
TRBV27	once	TRBJ2-3	TRBD2	TGTGCCAGCAGTTTAGGGGGACTAGCGGGGTCTAGCACAGATACGCAGTATTTT	CASSLGGLAGSSTDTQYF
TRBV7-8	.	TRBJ2-5	TRBD2	TGTGCCAGCACCGATCCAACCGGGACTAACCAAGAGACCCAGTACTTC	CASTDPTGTNQETQYF
TRBV9	.	TRBJ2-1	TRBD1	TGTGCCAGCAGCCCAGACGGGACAGGTATGAACAATGAGCAGTTCTTC	CASSPDGTGMNNEQFF
TRBV4-1	.	TRBJ1-1	.	TGCGCCAGCAGGAACCGGGACACATTGAACACTGAAGCTTTCTTT	CASRNRDTLNTEAFF
TRBV7-9	few	TRBJ2-5	.	TGTGCCAGCAGCTTAGCGATGGCACAGAACCAAGAGACCCAGTACTTC	CASSLAMAQNQETQYF
TRBV6-1	.	TRBJ1-4	.	TGTGCCAGCAGTGAAGCGGGGGCAGGCGGGGGTGAAAAACTGTTTTTT	CASSEAGAGGGEKLFF
TRBV15	.	TRBJ2-7	TRBD1	TGTGCCACCAGCAGAGATGGGGACAGGGGGCTCGAGCAGTACTTC	CATSRDGDRGLEQYF
TRBV5-6	.	TRBJ2-3	TRBD2	TGTGCCAGCAGCCCTGGGGAGGGTGTCGGTCTTAGGTATTTT	CASSPGEGVGLRYF
TRBV6-5	.	TRBJ2-1	TRBD1	TGTGCCAGCAGCCCCGGGACAGGGGGCAATGAGCAGTTCTTC	CASSPGTGGNEQFF
TRBV13	once	TRBJ2-1	TRBD2	TGTGCCAGCAGCTTAAGGACTAGCGGCGACTACAATGAGCAGTTCTTC	CASSLRTSGDYNEQFF
TRBV9	.	TRBJ1-1	TRBD1	TGTGCCAGCAGCGAAACAGGGGATGACACTGAAGCTTTCTTT	CASSETGDDTEAFF
TRBV2	.	TRBJ1-1	.	TGTGCCAGCAGTGAGTCCAGACTTAACACTGAAGCTTTCTTT	CASSESRLNTEAFF
TRBV27	.	TRBJ2-7	.	TGTGCCAGCAGTTTGAACAGGTACCACGAGCAGTACTTC	CASSLNRYHEQYF
TRBV6-5	.	TRBJ1-4	TRBD1	TGTGCCAGCAGGGTAGGGACAGCAACTAATGAAAAACTGTTTTTT	CASRVGTATNEKLFF
TRBV27	.	TRBJ2-1	TRBD2	TGTGCCAGCAGTTCCCAAGCGGGGGGGCTCCATGAGCAGTTCTTC	CASSSQAGGLHEQFF
TRBV9	.	TRBJ2-7	TRBD2	TGTGCCAGCAGCGTAACTAGCGGGGGGTACGAGCAGTACTTC	CASSVTSGGYEQYF
TRBV13	.	TRBJ2-7	.	TGTGCCAGCAGCCCCCCGCGTTCCTACGAGCAGTACTTC	CASSPPRSYEQYF
TRBV7-3	once	TRBJ2-5	TRBD2	TGTGCCAGCAGCTTAGGGGTTAGCGGGGGTGGGGAGACCCAGTACTTC	CASSLGVSGGGETQYF